This T cell receptor beta chain was recovered during a study of glioma-infiltrating T cells. Study context: Blood libraries targeted 4.5- to 10-fold coverage of roughly 1 million T cells.

Notes on this clonotype: The antigen is not known. Germline and junction disagree at one end, which may indicate a read error.

TCR alpha and beta CDR3 regions were amplified from RNA using iRepertoire nested multiplex PCR. Tissue mRNA or PBMC total RNA, roughly 100-400 ng, went into one-step reverse transcription and amplification. TCRdb redid the calling of the multiplex PCR reads with MiXCR, one entry per CDR3 protein. The sample contains about 400,000 distinct CDR3 sequences, approximately 42% of which appear only once. The V gene's germline CDR1 is SEHNR and CDR2 FQNEAQ (reference sequence). The CDR3 has 14 amino acids. Points from the study as a whole: Patients with low tissue-blood divergence carried a signature set of shared blood CDR3 motifs. Non-neoplastic patients had below-expected tissue-blood divergence, while all gliomas exceeded expectation.

Material: glioma tissue, nonneoplastic brain tissue, or PBMCs (not recorded which). This TCR came from a human donor with low-grade glioma or glioblastoma, undergoing nonglioma brain surgery, or in good health (not recorded which). This chain connects TRBV7-9 to TRBJ1-1; possibly TRBD1 for D (5 bases). CDR3 bases: TGTACCAGCAGCTCCCAGGCGGCGGGGGCTGAAGCTTTCTTT. Protein product: CTSSSQAAGAEAFF.